A selection of T cell receptor beta chains follows, all from one sample in a study of T-cell memory formation after mild COVID-19. TCRdb reprocessed the 5' RACE reads via MiXCR and lists one record per CDR3 protein. This sample has 450,000 or so distinct CDR3 sequences, with more than 20% found just once. Sequenced sample: PBMCs or a T cell subset sorted from them (not recorded which). The receptors shown here come from an adult woman who had mild COVID-19 (a few samples of this study predate the infection). Cell type and time point are not known. Each CDR3 is given with its conserved first and last residue. The D gene is left open where the match is weak. A clone size is listed for some rows: how often the clone was seen (once, few, many), or a class if it is expanded.

size: NA; J: TRBJ1-2; D: NA; V: TRBV12-3/TRBV12-4; DNA: TGTGCCAGCAGTTCTCAGATTAGGGGAGGGGATGGCTACACCTTC; CDR3: CASSSQIRGGDGYTF
size: NA; J: TRBJ2-1; D: TRBD2; V: TRBV7-6; DNA: TGTGCCAGCACGACGTTACAGGGACTAGCGGGGTTGAATGAGCAGTTCTTC; CDR3: CASTTLQGLAGLNEQFF
size: many; J: TRBJ2-3; D: TRBD2; V: TRBV5-1; DNA: TGCGCCAGCAGCTTGACGGGGAGGGCATCCACAGATACGCAGTATTTT; CDR3: CASSLTGRASTDTQYF
size: few; J: TRBJ2-1; D: NA; V: TRBV14; DNA: TGTGCCAGCAGCCAAGATTTGGGGGGCTCCTACAATGAGCAGTTCTTC; CDR3: CASSQDLGGSYNEQFF
size: few; J: TRBJ1-1; D: NA; V: TRBV12-3/TRBV12-4; DNA: TGTGCCAGCATCCTTGATTGGCAGGCGAACACTGAAGCTTTCTTT; CDR3: CASILDWQANTEAFF
size: few; J: TRBJ1-4; D: TRBD1; V: TRBV7-2; DNA: TGTGCCAGCAGCCGCCGGGACAGGGGAGCTGGAAAACTGTTTTTT; CDR3: CASSRRDRGAGKLFF
size: few; J: TRBJ2-3; D: TRBD2; V: TRBV6-6; DNA: TGTGCCAGCAGTTACGTCCGGGGGGAGAGCACAGATACGCAGTATTTT; CDR3: CASSYVRGESTDTQYF
size: few; J: TRBJ1-6; D: NA; V: TRBV12-3/TRBV12-4; DNA: TGTGCCAGCAGCCCGGGGGGGACCTATAATTCACCCCTCCACTTT; CDR3: CASSPGGTYNSPLHF
size: NA; J: TRBJ1-1; D: TRBD1; V: TRBV7-3; DNA: TGTGCCAGCAGCAATTACAGGGGTAACACTGAAGCTTTCTTT; CDR3: CASSNYRGNTEAFF
size: NA; J: TRBJ1-5; D: TRBD1; V: TRBV2; DNA: TGTGCCAGCAGTCGGACAGGGACGTACCAGCCCCAGCATTTT; CDR3: CASSRTGTYQPQHF
size: few; J: TRBJ2-1; D: NA; V: TRBV7-3; DNA: TGTGCCAGCAGCTCCCGACTCGCAGTCCATGAGCAGTTCTTC; CDR3: CASSSRLAVHEQFF
size: few; J: TRBJ2-6; D: TRBD2; V: TRBV3-1; DNA: TGTGCCAGCAGCCAAGTTGCGGGAGGGACACCTGGGGCCAACGTCCTGACTTTC; CDR3: CASSQVAGGTPGANVLTF
size: NA; J: TRBJ2-1; D: NA; V: TRBV2; DNA: TGTGCCAGCAGTGTTGGGCGCAATGAGCAGTTCTTC; CDR3: CASSVGRNEQFF
size: NA; J: TRBJ2-1; D: TRBD2; V: TRBV7-2; DNA: TGTGCCAGCAGCGAGCGGGGCGGGAGGGCCATGGTTGAGCAGTTCTTC; CDR3: CASSERGGRAMVEQFF
size: NA; J: TRBJ2-2; D: TRBD2; V: TRBV15; DNA: TGTGCAACCAGCGGAGGACTAGCGGCGCATACCGGGGAGCTGTTTTTT; CDR3: CATSGGLAAHTGELFF
size: NA; J: TRBJ2-2; D: NA; V: TRBV28; DNA: TGTGCCAGCAGGCCCCCCCCCACCGGGGAGCTGTTTTTT; CDR3: CASRPPPTGELFF
size: NA; J: TRBJ2-1; D: NA; V: TRBV5-1; DNA: TGCGCCAGCAGCGTAGGGGGAGTTCCCTCCTACAATGAGCAGTTCTTC; CDR3: CASSVGGVPSYNEQFF
size: few; J: TRBJ2-7; D: TRBD2; V: TRBV7-2; DNA: TGTGCCAGCAGCTTCGAGCGGGGGTCCTACGAGCAGTACTTC; CDR3: CASSFERGSYEQYF
size: NA; J: TRBJ2-1; D: NA; V: TRBV5-1; DNA: TGCGCCAGCAGCACGGGCCCAAGCTCCTACAATGAGCAGTTCTTC; CDR3: CASSTGPSSYNEQFF
size: NA; J: TRBJ2-3; D: NA; V: TRBV10-3; DNA: TGTGCCATCAGCCCCAGGGCAGACACAGATACGCAGTATTTT; CDR3: CAISPRADTDTQYF
size: many; J: TRBJ2-7; D: TRBD1; V: TRBV18; DNA: TGTGCCAGCTCACCTACGACCGGGACAGTCACTGGGCAGTACTTC; CDR3: CASSPTTGTVTGQYF
size: few; J: TRBJ2-7; D: NA; V: TRBV7-9; DNA: TGTGCCAGCAGCTTAGTAGGTGCAAGGTCCTACGAGCAGTACTTC; CDR3: CASSLVGARSYEQYF
size: NA; J: TRBJ2-1; D: NA; V: TRBV24-1; DNA: TGTGCCACCAGTGCGGTGGGGGTAGGATACAATGAGCAGTTCTTC; CDR3: CATSAVGVGYNEQFF
size: many; J: TRBJ1-5; D: NA; V: TRBV10-3; DNA: TGTGCCATCAGTGAAAGGACGGATAGCAATCAGCCCCAGCATTTT; CDR3: CAISERTDSNQPQHF
size: NA; J: TRBJ1-1; D: NA; V: TRBV29-1; DNA: TGCAGCGTTGGAGTGTTGGGTGGGGAAACTGAAGCTTTCTTT; CDR3: CSVGVLGGETEAFF
size: NA; J: TRBJ1-3; D: NA; V: TRBV7-9; DNA: TGTGCCAGCAGCTTAGATAGGCCGAGCTCTGGAAACACCATATATTTT; CDR3: CASSLDRPSSGNTIYF
size: NA; J: TRBJ2-7; D: NA; V: TRBV5-1; DNA: TGCGCCAGCAGCTTGGGTTTTGCGGGAGAGCAGTACTTC; CDR3: CASSLGFAGEQYF
size: NA; J: TRBJ1-1; D: TRBD1; V: TRBV5-1; DNA: TGCGCCAGCAGCTTGTTTGACAGGGGTTCTGAAGCTTTCTTT; CDR3: CASSLFDRGSEAFF
size: NA; J: TRBJ2-7; D: NA; V: TRBV6-6; DNA: TGTGCCAGCAGTGGACCTAGCTTAGGGGGGAATAGATCCTACGAGCAGTACTTC; CDR3: CASSGPSLGGNRSYEQYF
size: NA; J: TRBJ2-3; D: TRBD2; V: TRBV30; DNA: TGTGCCTGGAGCCCGGCGGGAGACGATGCAGATACGCAGTATTTT; CDR3: CAWSPAGDDADTQYF
size: NA; J: TRBJ2-7; D: TRBD2; V: TRBV7-3; DNA: TGTGCCAGCAGCTTACTTAGCGGGAGGGAGTACGAGCAGTACTTC; CDR3: CASSLLSGREYEQYF
size: once; J: TRBJ2-5; D: NA; V: TRBV5-1; DNA: TGCGCCAGCGCCGGAGGGGTTGCGGAGACCCAGTACTTC; CDR3: CASAGGVAETQYF
size: NA; J: TRBJ2-1; D: TRBD2; V: TRBV24-1; DNA: TGTGCCACGACTAGCGGGAGGGCGAAGGGAAATGAGCAGTTCTTC; CDR3: CATTSGRAKGNEQFF
size: NA; J: TRBJ2-5; D: NA; V: TRBV6-6; DNA: TGTGCCAGCAGTTACTCGAGGACGGGACAAGAGACCCAGTACTTC; CDR3: CASSYSRTGQETQYF
size: NA; J: TRBJ2-7; D: NA; V: TRBV5-1; DNA: TGCGCCAGCAGCAACGGGCCTATGGGATCCTACGAGCAGTACTTC; CDR3: CASSNGPMGSYEQYF
size: NA; J: TRBJ2-3; D: NA; V: TRBV6-5; DNA: TGTGCCAGCAGTCCTCTCTACAAGACAGATACGCAGTATTTT; CDR3: CASSPLYKTDTQYF
size: NA; J: TRBJ2-7; D: TRBD1; V: TRBV4-2; DNA: TGTGCCAGCAGCCAGGAGCTTACAGGGGGGTACGAGCAGTACTTC; CDR3: CASSQELTGGYEQYF
size: few; J: TRBJ2-1; D: NA; V: TRBV7-9; DNA: TGTGCCAGCAGCTCCGTGGGGGGCCGGGAGCAGTTCTTC; CDR3: CASSSVGGREQFF
size: NA; J: TRBJ2-7; D: TRBD1; V: TRBV7-9; DNA: TGTGCCAGCAGCCCGGAAGGCGGACAGGGCTACGAGCAGTACTTC; CDR3: CASSPEGGQGYEQYF
size: few; J: TRBJ2-5; D: TRBD1; V: TRBV5-4; DNA: TGTGCCAGCAGCCTTAACCCGACAGGGCGAGAGACCCAGTACTTC; CDR3: CASSLNPTGRETQYF
size: NA; J: TRBJ1-1; D: NA; V: TRBV11-2; DNA: TGTGCCAGCAGCGCGGGACCGGCCACTGAAGCTTTCTTT; CDR3: CASSAGPATEAFF
size: NA; J: TRBJ2-7; D: NA; V: TRBV29-1; DNA: TGCAGCGTTGAAGATCGAATATTCAGGGAGCAGTACTTC; CDR3: CSVEDRIFREQYF
size: many; J: TRBJ1-4; D: NA; V: TRBV7-3; DNA: TGTGCCAGCAGCTCGGGCCCGATGGAAAAACTGTTTTTT; CDR3: CASSSGPMEKLFF
size: NA; J: TRBJ1-1; D: NA; V: TRBV12-3/TRBV12-4; DNA: TGTGCCAGCAGTTTAGAGCTTGAGCGGAGCCTTGAAGCTTTCTTT; CDR3: CASSLELERSLEAFF
size: NA; J: TRBJ2-3; D: NA; V: TRBV9; DNA: TGTGCCAGCAGTTTGACCGGGACGGGGAACACAGATACGCAGTATTTT; CDR3: CASSLTGTGNTDTQYF
size: NA; J: TRBJ1-1; D: TRBD1; V: TRBV5-4; DNA: TGTGCCAGCAGAAACACAGGGGCGGAGGGATCTGAAGCTTTCTTT; CDR3: CASRNTGAEGSEAFF
size: NA; J: TRBJ2-1; D: NA; V: TRBV7-2; DNA: TGTGCCAGCAGCTTCCGACAGGTCTACAATGAGCAGTTCTTC; CDR3: CASSFRQVYNEQFF